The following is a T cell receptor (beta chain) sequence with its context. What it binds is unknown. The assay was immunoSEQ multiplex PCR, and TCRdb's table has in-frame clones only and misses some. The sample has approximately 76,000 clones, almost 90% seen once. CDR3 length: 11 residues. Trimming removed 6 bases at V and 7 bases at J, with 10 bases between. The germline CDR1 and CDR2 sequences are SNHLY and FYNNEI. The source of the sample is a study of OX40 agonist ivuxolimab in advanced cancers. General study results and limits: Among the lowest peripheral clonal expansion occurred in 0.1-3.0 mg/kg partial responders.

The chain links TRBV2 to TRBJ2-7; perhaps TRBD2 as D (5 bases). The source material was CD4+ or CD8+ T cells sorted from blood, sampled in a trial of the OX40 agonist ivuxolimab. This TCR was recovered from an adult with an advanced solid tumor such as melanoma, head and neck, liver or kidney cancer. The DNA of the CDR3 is TGTGCCAGCAGGGAACGGGGAGAGCAGTACTTC. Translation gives CASRERGEQYF.